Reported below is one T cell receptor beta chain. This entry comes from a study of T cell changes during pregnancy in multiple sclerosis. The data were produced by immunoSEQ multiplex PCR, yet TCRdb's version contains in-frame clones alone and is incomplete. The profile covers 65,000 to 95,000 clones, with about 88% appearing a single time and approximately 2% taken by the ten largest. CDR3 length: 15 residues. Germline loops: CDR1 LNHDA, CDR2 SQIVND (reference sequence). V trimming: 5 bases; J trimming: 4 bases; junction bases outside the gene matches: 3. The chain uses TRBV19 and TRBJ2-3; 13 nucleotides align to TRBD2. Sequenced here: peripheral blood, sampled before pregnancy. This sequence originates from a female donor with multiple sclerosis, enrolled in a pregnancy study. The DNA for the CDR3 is TGTGCCAGTAGTCCAGGGACTAGCGGGGCAGATACGCAGTATTTT. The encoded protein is CASSPGTSGADTQYF.